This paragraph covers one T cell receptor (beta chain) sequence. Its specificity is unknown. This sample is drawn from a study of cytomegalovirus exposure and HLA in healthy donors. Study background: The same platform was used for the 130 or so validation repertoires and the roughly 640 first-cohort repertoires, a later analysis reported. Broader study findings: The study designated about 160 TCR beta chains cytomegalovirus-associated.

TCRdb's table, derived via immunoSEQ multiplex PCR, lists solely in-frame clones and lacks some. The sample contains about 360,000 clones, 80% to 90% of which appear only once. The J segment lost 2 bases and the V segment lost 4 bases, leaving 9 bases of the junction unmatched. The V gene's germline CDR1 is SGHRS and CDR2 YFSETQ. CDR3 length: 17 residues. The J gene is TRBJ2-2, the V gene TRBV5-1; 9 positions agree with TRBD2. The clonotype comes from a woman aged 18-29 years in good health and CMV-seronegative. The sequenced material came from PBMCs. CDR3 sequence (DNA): TGCGCCAGCAGCCAGGGACTAGCTTCGTTTAACACCGGGGAGCTGTTTTTT. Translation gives CASSQGLASFNTGELFF.